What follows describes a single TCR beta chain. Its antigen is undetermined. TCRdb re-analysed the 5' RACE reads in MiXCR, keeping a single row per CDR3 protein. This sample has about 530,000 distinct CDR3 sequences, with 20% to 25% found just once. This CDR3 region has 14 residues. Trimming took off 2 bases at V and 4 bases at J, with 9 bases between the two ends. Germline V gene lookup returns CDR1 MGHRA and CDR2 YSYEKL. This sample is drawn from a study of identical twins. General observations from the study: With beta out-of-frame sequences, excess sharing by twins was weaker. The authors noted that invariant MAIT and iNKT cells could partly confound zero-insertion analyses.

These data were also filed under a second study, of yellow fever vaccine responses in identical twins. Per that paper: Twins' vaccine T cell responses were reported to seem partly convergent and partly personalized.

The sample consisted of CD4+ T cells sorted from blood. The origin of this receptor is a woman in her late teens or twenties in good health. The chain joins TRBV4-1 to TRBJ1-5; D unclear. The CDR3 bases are TGCGCCAGCAGCCAACAAGGAATTAATCAGCCCCAGCATTTT. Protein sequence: CASSQQGINQPQHF.